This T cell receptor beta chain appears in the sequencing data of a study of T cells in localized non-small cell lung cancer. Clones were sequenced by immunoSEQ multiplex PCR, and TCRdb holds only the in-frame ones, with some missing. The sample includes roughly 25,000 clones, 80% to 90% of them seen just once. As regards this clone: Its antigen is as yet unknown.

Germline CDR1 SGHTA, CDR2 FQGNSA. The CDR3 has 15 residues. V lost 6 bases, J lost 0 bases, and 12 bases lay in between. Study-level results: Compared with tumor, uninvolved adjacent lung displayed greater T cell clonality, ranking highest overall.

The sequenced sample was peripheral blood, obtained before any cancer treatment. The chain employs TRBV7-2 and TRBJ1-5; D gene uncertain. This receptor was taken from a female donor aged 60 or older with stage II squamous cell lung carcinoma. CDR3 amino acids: CASSLMSHSNQPQHF. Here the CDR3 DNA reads TGTGCCAGCAGTTTAATGTCTCATAGCAATCAGCCCCAGCATTTT.